The 12 T cell receptor beta chains reported below all come from one sample, sequenced in a study of patients and donors after allogeneic stem cell transplantation. TCRdb re-derived calls from the RT-PCR reads in MiXCR, one entry per CDR3 protein. The repertoire holds under 200,000 distinct CDR3 sequences, with approximately 30% as singletons. Sequenced: blood, either unsorted or a sorted T cell fraction (not recorded which). These receptor sequences come from a human donor who was either an allogeneic HSCT recipient or a stem cell or donor lymphocyte infusion donor (not recorded which). It is not recorded whose cells these are; they may come from a transplant donor.

This clonotype has only a few counts. The V gene is TRBV18, the J gene TRBJ2-5; TRBD1 matches 9 bases. After removal of 1 base from V and 5 bases from J, the junction contained 2 bases not matched to a gene. Germline loops: CDR1 KGHSH, CDR2 LQKENI. This CDR3 has 14 residues. Here the CDR3 reads CASSPLTGGETQYF. DNA of the CDR3: TGTGCCAGCTCACCACTTACAGGGGGCGAGACCCAGTACTTC.

This clonotype was counted only a few times. The genes are TRBV6-5 and TRBJ2-7; TRBD2 matches 8 bases. The germline V gene encodes CDR1 MNHEY and CDR2 SVGAGI. The ends lost 0 bases at V and 2 bases at J; junction bases unmatched: 3. CDR3 size: 15 residues. CDR3 sequence reads: CASSYSGLAPYEQYF. The CDR3 DNA follows: TGTGCCAGCAGTTACTCTGGACTAGCCCCCTACGAGCAGTACTTC.

The V gene is TRBV7-9, the J gene TRBJ2-2; no firm D call. V was cut by 5 bases and J by 7 bases, with 8 bases left in between. This CDR3 spans 12 amino acids. Germline CDR1 reads SEHNR; CDR2 reads FQNEAQ (reference sequence). The CDR3 nucleotides read TGTGCCAGCAGCCCCGACGGCGGGGAGCTGTTTTTT. Protein sequence: CASSPDGGELFF.

The gene calls are TRBV15 and TRBJ2-5; D is uncertain. This CDR3 has 12 residues. V was clipped by 0 bases and J by 5 bases, with 4 bases between them. Germline values: CDR1 LNHNV, CDR2 YYDKDF (reference sequence). CDR3 region: CATSRDSETQYF. CDR3 DNA: TGTGCCACCAGCAGAGACAGCGAGACCCAGTACTTC.

This clonotype was counted only a few times. This chain uses TRBV30 with TRBJ1-5; unclear D gene. CDR3 length: 13 residues. From germline, CDR1 is GTSNPN and CDR2 SVGIG (reference sequence). The V end lost 0 bases, the J end lost 4 bases, and 7 bases lay between the germline ends. CDR3: CAWSVGWNQPQHF. The CDR3 DNA reads TGTGCCTGGAGTGTAGGGTGGAATCAGCCCCAGCATTTT. The full variable domain, its missing parts supplied by reference TRBV30 and TRBJ1-5, is SQTIHQWPATLVQPVGSPLSLECTVEGTSNPNLYWYRQAAGRGLQLLFYSVGIGQISSEVPQNLSASRPQDRQFILSSKKLLLSDSGFYLCAWSVGWNQPQHFGDGTRLSIL.

The chain recombines TRBV4-3 with TRBJ2-7, with TRBD2 matching 7 bases. CDR3 length: 15 residues. Trimming at V came to 0 bases and at J to 2 bases, leaving 4 bases not matched to a gene. The germline gives CDR1 LGHNA, CDR2 YSLEER. The CDR3 loop reads CASSQDGEGTYEQYF. The CDR3 DNA reads as TGCGCCAGCAGCCAAGATGGGGAGGGAACCTACGAGCAGTACTTC.

This clonotype has at least ten counts. The chain couples TRBV29-1 to TRBJ1-1, with D unclear. The CDR3 length is 11 residues. Germline CDR1 is SQVTM and CDR2 is ANQGSEA. Trimming took 7 bases from V and 1 from J, leaving 7 bases between them. The DNA for the CDR3 is TGCAGCGCTCTACAGAACACTGAAGCTTTCTTT. This codes for CSALQNTEAFF.

This clonotype was picked up a small number of times. CDR3 residues: CASSLSGGTSSYNEQFF. The CDR3 DNA is TGCGCCAGCAGCCTGTCCGGGGGGACAAGCTCCTACAATGAGCAGTTCTTC. The chain employs TRBV4-1 and TRBJ2-1, with a possible D match to TRBD2 (7 bases). Germline CDR1 reads MGHRA; CDR2 reads YSYEKL. This CDR3 is built from 17 residues. Trimming took 4 bases from V and 0 from J, leaving 16 bases between them.

J is TRBJ2-1 and V is TRBV7-2; D is unclear. This CDR3 contains 12 residues. V was trimmed by 4 bases and J by 4 bases, leaving 5 bases between them. Germline assignment: CDR1 SGHTA and CDR2 FQGNSA. The CDR3: CASSSPYNEQFF. DNA of the CDR3: TGTGCCAGCAGCTCCCCGTACAATGAGCAGTTCTTC. Using reference TRBV7-2 and TRBJ2-1 for the parts outside the CDR3, the full variable domain is GAGVSQSPSNKVTEKGKDVELRCDPISGHTALYWYRQSLGQGLEFLIYFQGNSAPDKSGLPSDRFSAERTGGSVSTLTIQRTQQEDSAVYLCASSSPYNEQFFGPGTRLTVL.

This clonotype was found many times. The J gene is TRBJ1-1, the V gene TRBV6-6; D perhaps matches TRBD1 (5 bases). The CDR3 is made up of 10 amino acids. CDR1 is MNHNY and CDR2 is SVGAGI in the germline V gene (reference sequence). V lost 10 bases and J 6 bases, leaving 9 bases between the germline ends. CDR3 sequence (DNA): TGTGCCACTTGGGGGTCTGAAGCTTTCTTT. This sequence encodes CATWGSEAFF.

This clonotype appeared a few times. The DNA of the CDR3 is TGCGCCAGCAGCTTGGGGACTAGCGGGAGTGGTGAGCAGTTCTTC. Its translation is CASSLGTSGSGEQFF. The V and J genes are TRBV5-1 and TRBJ2-1, with 13 bases identical to TRBD2. This CDR3 region has 15 residues. The V segment lost 0 bases and the J segment 9 bases; nucleotides outside the gene matches: 3. The germline V gene has CDR1 SGHRS and CDR2 YFSETQ.

In this sample, this clonotype turned up many times. CDR3 loop: CASSLPDTNSAEAFF. The CDR3 bases are TGTGCCAGCAGTTTACCGGATACGAATTCGGCTGAAGCTTTCTTT. The V gene is TRBV12-3 or TRBV12-4, the J gene TRBJ1-1; D not resolved. This CDR3 comprises 15 residues. V was trimmed by 2 bases and J by 6 bases, leaving 16 bases between them.